Shown below are 7 T cell receptor beta chains from a single sample sequenced in a study of blood T cells in healthy people across ages. A second PCR of about 6 to 11 cycles used a sample-barcoded 5' primer and a J-beta primer mix. TCRdb re-called the 5' RACE reads with MiXCR, one entry per CDR3 protein. The sample includes some 1.5 million distinct CDR3 sequences, under 30% of them seen just once. Input material: blood. The origin of the receptors is a woman aged 25 to 39 in good health.

The chain couples TRBV7-2 to TRBJ2-4; D gene ambiguous. V shed 3 bases and J shed 0 bases, with 12 bases lying between them. Germline CDR1 is SGHTA and CDR2 is FQGNSA. The CDR3 sequence is 16 residues long. The CDR3 reads CASSFSSFEAKNIQYF. The CDR3 DNA reads TGTGCCAGCAGCTTTTCAAGCTTTGAAGCCAAAAACATTCAGTACTTC.

In this sample, this clonotype turned up many times. Germline is not matched at one junction end, which may reflect a read error. The CDR3 bases are TGTGCCAGCAGCAAAGGGTCTGGTGGCAGCCAAGGGACCCAGTACTTC. Translating it yields CASSKGSGGSQGTQYF. The rearrangement links TRBV7-2 to TRBJ2-5; no definite D call. Germline CDR1 and CDR2: SGHTA and FQGNSA. The CDR3 length is 16 residues.

J is TRBJ2-3 and V is TRBV12-3 or TRBV12-4, with 7 nucleotides matching TRBD2. The length of the CDR3 is 16 residues. With 5 bases clipped from V and 4 bases from J, the junction kept 12 bases outside the gene matches. The CDR3 DNA follows: TGTGCCAGCAGTGATGGACTAGTCGCAAGAGCAGATACGCAGTATTTT. It translates to CASSDGLVARADTQYF.

This clonotype showed up just a few times. This sequence joins TRBV7-2 and TRBJ2-3; a weak D match, TRBD1 (6 bases). The CDR3 is 16 amino acids. Between the trimmed V and J ends, which lost 4 bases and 3 bases, there was a span of 17 bases. Germline assignment: CDR1 SGHTA and CDR2 FQGNSA. CDR3: CASSSLVGTLTDTQYF. DNA of the CDR3: TGTGCCAGCAGCTCCCTTGTGGGGACACTAACAGATACGCAGTATTTT.

This chain connects TRBV20-1 to TRBJ2-3; D might be TRBD1 or TRBD2, each matching 5 bases. The V end was cut by 3 bases, the J end by 2 bases, with 9 bases between. The CDR3 extends over 13 amino acids. Germline V CDR1 and CDR2: DFQATT, SNEGSKA (reference sequence). The CDR3 spells CSASWGPTDTQYF. CDR3 DNA sequence: TGCAGTGCTAGCTGGGGACCCACAGATACGCAGTATTTT.

This chain connects TRBV5-1 to TRBJ2-5; D may be TRBD1 (5 bases). V was shortened by 0 bases and J by 11 bases, with 11 bases between the two germline ends. This CDR3 contains 12 residues. Germline CDR1 and CDR2: SGHRS and YFSETQ. As DNA, the CDR3 is TGCGCCAGCAGCTTGGGACAGTACAAGCAGTACTTC. It translates to CASSLGQYKQYF.

The chain has TRBV7-2 and TRBJ2-3; a weak D match, TRBD2 (7 bases). The CDR3 loop spans 17 amino acids. V was cut by 1 base and J by 4 bases, with 18 bases left in between. From germline, CDR1 is SGHTA and CDR2 FQGNSA. The DNA of the CDR3 is TGTGCCAGCAGCTTAGTGGCGTTCCGGGGGGCCCCAGATACGCAGTATTTT. Encoded protein: CASSLVAFRGAPDTQYF.